This T cell receptor beta chain derives from a study of beta chain features in type 1 diabetes. Study-level background: There was similarity between patients and healthy donors in age, gender and cell yields. The study's findings and limits: The naive, central memory and Treg TCRB repertoires showed an apparent similarity that was greater among patients than among healthy donors. Shorter TCRB CDR3s, moderately but significantly so, marked every one of the four CD4+ subsets in Type 1 diabetes patients.

Over 98% purity was reached by all sorted populations. Every bit of the isolated RNA underwent reverse transcription, so sequencing read expressed TCRB transcripts. TCRdb's table, derived via immunoSEQ multiplex PCR, lists solely in-frame clones and lacks some. The data contain around 300,000 clones, about 8.5% of them singletons. On this clone: No antigen is known for it.

Sequenced sample: central memory CD4+ T cells from blood. The TCR was taken from a woman aged 18-35 years in good health.

The CDR3, as DNA: TGTGCCAGCAGGGGCAGGGCCCAGTACTTC. This sequence encodes CASRGRAQYF. The chain uses TRBV2 and TRBJ2-5; D may be TRBD1 (5 bases). Germline V lookup: CDR1 SNHLY, CDR2 FYNNEI. The CDR3 loop spans 10 amino acids. Trimming took 6 bases from V and 9 from J, leaving 8 bases between them.